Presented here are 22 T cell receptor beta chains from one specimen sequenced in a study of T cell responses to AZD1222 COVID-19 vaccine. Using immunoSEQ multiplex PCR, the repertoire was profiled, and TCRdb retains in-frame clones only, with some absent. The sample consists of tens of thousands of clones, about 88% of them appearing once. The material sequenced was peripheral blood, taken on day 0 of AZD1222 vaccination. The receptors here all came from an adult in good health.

The CDR3 sequence: CASSLLGDEKLFF. CDR3 coding DNA: TGTGCCAGCAGTTTACTAGGGGATGAAAAACTGTTTTTT. The genes are TRBV28 and TRBJ1-4; TRBD1 is a possible D gene (5 bases). Germline V gives CDR1 MDHEN, CDR2 SYDVKM. The CDR3 covers 13 residues. Trimming took 2 bases from V and 6 from J, leaving 7 bases between them.

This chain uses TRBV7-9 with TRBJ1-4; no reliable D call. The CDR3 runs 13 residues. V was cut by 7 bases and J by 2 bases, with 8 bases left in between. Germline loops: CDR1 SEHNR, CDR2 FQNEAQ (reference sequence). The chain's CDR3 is CASTPLTNEKLFF. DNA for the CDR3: TGTGCCAGCACCCCGCTCACTAATGAAAAACTGTTTTTT. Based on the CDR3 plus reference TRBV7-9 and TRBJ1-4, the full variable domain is DTGVSQNPRHKITKRGQNVTFRCDPISEHNRLYWYRQTLGQGPEFLTYFQNEAQLEKSRLLSDRFSAERPKGSFSTLEIQRTEQGDSAMYLCASTPLTNEKLFFGSGTQLSVL.

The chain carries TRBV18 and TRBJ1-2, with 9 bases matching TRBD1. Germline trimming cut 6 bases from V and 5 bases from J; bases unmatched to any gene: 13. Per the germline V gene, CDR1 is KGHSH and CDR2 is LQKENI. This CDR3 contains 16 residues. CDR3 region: CASSLLDRGEQYGYTF. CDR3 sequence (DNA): TGTGCCAGCTCCCTCCTTGACAGGGGGGAGCAATATGGCTACACCTTC.

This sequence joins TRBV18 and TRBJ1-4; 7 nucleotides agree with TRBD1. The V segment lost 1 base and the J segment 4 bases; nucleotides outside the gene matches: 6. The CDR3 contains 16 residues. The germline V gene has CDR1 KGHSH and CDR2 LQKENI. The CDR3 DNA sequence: TGTGCCAGCTCACCACTTGCGACAGGGAATAATGAAAAACTGTTTTTT. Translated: CASSPLATGNNEKLFF.

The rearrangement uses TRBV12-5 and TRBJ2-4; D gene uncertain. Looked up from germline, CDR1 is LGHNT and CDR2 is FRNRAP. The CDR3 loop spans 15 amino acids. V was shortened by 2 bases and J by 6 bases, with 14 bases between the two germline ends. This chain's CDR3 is CASGLKVGFGNIQYF. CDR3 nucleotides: TGTGCTAGTGGTTTGAAGGTAGGGTTCGGAAACATTCAGTACTTC.

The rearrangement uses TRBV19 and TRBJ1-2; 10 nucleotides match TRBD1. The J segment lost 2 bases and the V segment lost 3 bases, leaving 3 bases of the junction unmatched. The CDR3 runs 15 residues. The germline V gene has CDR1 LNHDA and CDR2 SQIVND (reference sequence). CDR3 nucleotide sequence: TGTGCCAGTAGTATGGAGGACAGGGGGAACTATGGCTACACCTTC. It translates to CASSMEDRGNYGYTF.

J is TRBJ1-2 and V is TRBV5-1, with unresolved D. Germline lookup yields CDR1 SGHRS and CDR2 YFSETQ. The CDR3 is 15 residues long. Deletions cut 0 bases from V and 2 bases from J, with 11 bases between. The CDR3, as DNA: TGCGCCAGCAGCTTGGAGGCGGGCACAAACTATGGCTACACCTTC. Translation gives CASSLEAGTNYGYTF.

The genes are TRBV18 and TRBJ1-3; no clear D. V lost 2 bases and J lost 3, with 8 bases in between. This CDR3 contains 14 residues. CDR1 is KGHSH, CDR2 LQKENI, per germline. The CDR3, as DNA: TGTGCCAGCTCACCAGGAAATTATGGAAACACCATATATTTT. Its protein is CASSPGNYGNTIYF.

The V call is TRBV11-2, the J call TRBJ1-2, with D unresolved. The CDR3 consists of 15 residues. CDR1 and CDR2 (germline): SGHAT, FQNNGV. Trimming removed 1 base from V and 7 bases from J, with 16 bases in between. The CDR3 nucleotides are TGTGCCAGCAGCTTAGGTGGAGGGAGAGCCGGTGGCTACACCTTC. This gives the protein CASSLGGGRAGGYTF.

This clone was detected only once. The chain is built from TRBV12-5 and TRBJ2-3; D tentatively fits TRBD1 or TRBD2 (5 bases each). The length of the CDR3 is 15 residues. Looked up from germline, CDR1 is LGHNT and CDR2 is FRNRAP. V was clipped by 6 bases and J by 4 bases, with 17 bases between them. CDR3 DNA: TGTGCTAGTGGGGGGACCCGTGGGGTTCCAGATACGCAGTATTTT. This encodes CASGGTRGVPDTQYF.

In nucleotides, the CDR3 is TGCAGCGTTGAAATAACCGGGACTCATGAAAAACTGTTTTTT. Translation: CSVEITGTHEKLFF. The chain uses TRBV29-1 and TRBJ1-4, with a weak D call TRBD1 (5 bases). The CDR3 consists of 14 residues. Trimming stripped 2 bases from V and 6 bases from J, with 13 bases between. The germline gives CDR1 SQVTM, CDR2 ANQGSEA.

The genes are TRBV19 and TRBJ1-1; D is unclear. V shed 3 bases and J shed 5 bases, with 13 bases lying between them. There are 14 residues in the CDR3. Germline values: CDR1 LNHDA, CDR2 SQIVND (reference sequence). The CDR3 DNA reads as TGTGCCAGTAGTATTTCGATGACGAGAACTGAAGCTTTCTTT. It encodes CASSISMTRTEAFF.

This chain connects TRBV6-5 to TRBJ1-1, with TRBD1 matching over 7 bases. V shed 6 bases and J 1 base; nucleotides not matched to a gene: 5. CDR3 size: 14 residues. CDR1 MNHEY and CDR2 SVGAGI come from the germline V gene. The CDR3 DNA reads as TGTGCCAGCAGCGAGGACAGGCGGAACACTGAAGCTTTCTTT. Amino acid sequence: CASSEDRRNTEAFF.

CDR3 amino acids: CASRLSAATNEKLFF. The CDR3 DNA reads TGTGCCAGCCGCCTCAGTGCCGCAACTAATGAAAAACTGTTTTTT. V and J are TRBV19 and TRBJ1-4; D not certain. The ends were cut back, 9 bases at V and 0 bases at J, with 14 bases in the middle. There are 15 residues in the CDR3. Germline CDR1 LNHDA, CDR2 SQIVND (reference sequence).

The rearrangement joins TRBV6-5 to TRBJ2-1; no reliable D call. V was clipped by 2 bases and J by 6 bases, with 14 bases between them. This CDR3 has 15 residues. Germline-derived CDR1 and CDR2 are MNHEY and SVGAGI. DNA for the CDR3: TGTGCCAGCAGTTACGAGGCAGGTTGGCGCAATGAGCAGTTCTTC. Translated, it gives CASSYEAGWRNEQFF.

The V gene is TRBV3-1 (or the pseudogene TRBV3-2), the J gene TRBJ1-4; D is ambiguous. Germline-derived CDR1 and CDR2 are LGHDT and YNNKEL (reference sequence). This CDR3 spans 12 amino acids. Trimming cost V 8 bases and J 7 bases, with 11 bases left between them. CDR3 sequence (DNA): TGTGCCAGCGAGTCCATAAGTGAAAAACTGTTTTTT. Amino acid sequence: CASESISEKLFF.

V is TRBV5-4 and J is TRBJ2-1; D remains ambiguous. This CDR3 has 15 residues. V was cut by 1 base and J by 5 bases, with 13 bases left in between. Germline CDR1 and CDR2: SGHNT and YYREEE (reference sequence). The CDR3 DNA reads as TGTGCCAGCAGCTTGATAACCACATACAACAATGAGCAGTTCTTC. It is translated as CASSLITTYNNEQFF.

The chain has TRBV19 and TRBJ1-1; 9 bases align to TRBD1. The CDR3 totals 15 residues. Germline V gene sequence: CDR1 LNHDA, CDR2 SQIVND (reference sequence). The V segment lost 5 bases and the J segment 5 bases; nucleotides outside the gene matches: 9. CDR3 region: CASSPAWTGETEAFF. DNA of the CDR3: TGTGCCAGTAGTCCAGCCTGGACAGGGGAAACTGAAGCTTTCTTT.

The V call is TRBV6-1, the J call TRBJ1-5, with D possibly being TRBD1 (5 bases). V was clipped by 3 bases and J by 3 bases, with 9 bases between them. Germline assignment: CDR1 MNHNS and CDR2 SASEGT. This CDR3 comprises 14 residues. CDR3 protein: CASSDWGNNQPQHF. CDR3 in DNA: TGTGCCAGCAGTGATTGGGGCAACAATCAGCCCCAGCATTTT.

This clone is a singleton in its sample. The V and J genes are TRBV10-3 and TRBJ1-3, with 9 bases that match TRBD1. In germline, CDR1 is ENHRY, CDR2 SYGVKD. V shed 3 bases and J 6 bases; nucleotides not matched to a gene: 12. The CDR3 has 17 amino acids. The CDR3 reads CAISDPPGTGTKNTIYF. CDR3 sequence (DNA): TGTGCCATCAGTGACCCGCCCGGGACAGGGACAAAAAACACCATATATTTT.

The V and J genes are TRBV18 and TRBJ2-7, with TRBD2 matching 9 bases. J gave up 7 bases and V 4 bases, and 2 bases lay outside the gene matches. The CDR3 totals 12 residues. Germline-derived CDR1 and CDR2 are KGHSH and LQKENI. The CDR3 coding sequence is TGTGCCAGCTCACGAACTAGCGGGGAGCAGTACGTC. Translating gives CASSRTSGEQYV.

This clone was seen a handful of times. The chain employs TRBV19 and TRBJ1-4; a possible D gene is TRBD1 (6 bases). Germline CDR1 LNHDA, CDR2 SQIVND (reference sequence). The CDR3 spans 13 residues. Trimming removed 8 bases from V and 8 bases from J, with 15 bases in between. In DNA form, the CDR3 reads TGTGCCAGTGGGGCAGGGGTACACGAAAAACTGTTTTTT. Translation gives CASGAGVHEKLFF. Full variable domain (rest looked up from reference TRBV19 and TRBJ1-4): DGGITQSPKYLFRKEGQNVTLSCEQNLNHDAMYWYRQDPGQGLRLIYYSQIVNDFQKGDIAEGYSVSREKKESFPLTVTSAQKNPTAFYLCASGAGVHEKLFFGSGTQLSVL.